This T cell receptor beta chain originates from a study of T cell repertoires in cytomegalovirus infection. Study information: Public TCR beta signatures indicated both CMV infection and matching HLA type.

Trimming removed 3 bases from V and 0 bases from J, with 9 bases in between. Germline loops: CDR1 SGHTA, CDR2 FQGNSA. The CDR3 extends over 14 amino acids. TCRdb analysed the reads with MiXCR anew, one entry per CDR3 protein. The sample lists more than 400,000 distinct CDR3 sequences; about 30% were seen once. Points from the study as a whole: CMV-specific TCR beta clonotypes restricted by HLA-C dominated the ex vivo response. Cumulative public TCR beta family frequency identified carriers of CMV plus the relevant HLA.

This clonotype showed up many times. Its antigen is not known. The sample consisted of PBMCs. The chain is built from TRBV7-2 and TRBJ2-7; no reliable D call. The receptor comes from a human donor in good health (CMV status not recorded). Some clones in this sample may be carry-over from other donors' samples. The CDR3 protein is CASSLEWNSYEQYF. The CDR3 nucleotides read TGTGCCAGCAGCTTGGAGTGGAACTCCTACGAGCAGTACTTC.